This T cell receptor (beta chain) was sequenced in a study of T-cell memory formation after mild COVID-19. Germline loops: CDR1 SGHNT, CDR2 YYREEE (reference sequence). The CDR3 contains 16 residues. Unmatched junction bases numbered 10, after V lost 4 bases and J lost 4 bases. TCRdb passed the 5' RACE reads through MiXCR, listing each CDR3 protein once. The sample records roughly 500,000 distinct CDR3 sequences, roughly 21% being singletons. The TCR was taken from an adult woman who had mild COVID-19 (a few samples of this study predate the infection). Cell type and time point are not known. The rearrangement joins TRBV5-4 to TRBJ2-3, with 9 bases matching TRBD1. Material: PBMCs or a T cell subset sorted from them (not recorded which). The CDR3 DNA reads TGTGCCAGCAGCCCAATGGACAGGGGCTACGCAGATACGCAGTATTTT. Residues: CASSPMDRGYADTQYF. The full variable domain, with the rest looked up from reference TRBV5-4 and TRBJ2-3, is ETGVTQSPTHLIKTRGQQVTLRCSSQSGHNTVSWYQQALGQGPQFIFQYYREEENGRGNFPPRFSGLQFPNYSSELNVNALELDDSALYLCASSPMDRGYADTQYFGPGTRLTVL.